Listed here is a single T cell receptor beta chain. This record comes from a study of blood T cell repertoires in COVID-19. About the study: Samples representing acute and convalescent COVID-19 were sourced from the United States, Italy and Spain. T cells, B-cell-depleted T cells, or PBMCs supplied cDNA or gDNA.

Germline CDR1 reads PRHDT; CDR2 reads FYEKMQ (reference sequence). The CDR3 runs 15 residues. V trimming: 0 bases; J trimming: 2 bases; junction bases outside the gene matches: 3. This table comes from immunoSEQ multiplex PCR, and its TCRdb copy is limited to in-frame clones, with some not included. The repertoire consists of over 250,000 clones, with 87% occurring once and the leading ten covering about 1.4%. Sequenced: peripheral blood. The chain employs TRBV13 and TRBJ1-2; TRBD1 matches at 7 bases. The source of this sequence is a woman in her thirties or forties who had recovered from COVID-19. CDR3 DNA: TGTGCCAGCAGCTTAGGAGGACAGGACAACTATGGCTACACCTTC. As protein: CASSLGGQDNYGYTF. The whole variable domain, remainder taken from reference TRBV13 and TRBJ1-2, is AAGVIQSPRHLIKEKRETATLKCYPIPRHDTVYWYQQGPGQDPQFLISFYEKMQSDKGSIPDRFSAQQFSDYHSELNMSSLELGDSALYFCASSLGGQDNYGYTFGSGTRLTVV.